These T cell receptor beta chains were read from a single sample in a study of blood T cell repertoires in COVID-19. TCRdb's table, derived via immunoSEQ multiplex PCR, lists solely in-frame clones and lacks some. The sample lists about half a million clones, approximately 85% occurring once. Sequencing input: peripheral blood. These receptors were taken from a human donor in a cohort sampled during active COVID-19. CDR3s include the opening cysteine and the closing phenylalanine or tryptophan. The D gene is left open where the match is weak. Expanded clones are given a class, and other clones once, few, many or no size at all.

CDR3 protein: CASTQRGLAGFEQFF
CDR3 DNA: TGTGCCAGCACCCAGAGAGGACTAGCGGGATTTGAGCAGTTCTTC
V gene: TRBV27
clone size: NA
J gene: TRBJ2-1
D gene: TRBD2

CDR3 protein: CASIGTGTGREQYF
CDR3 DNA: TGTGCCAGTATCGGTACCGGGACAGGGCGGGAGCAGTACTTC
V gene: TRBV19
clone size: NA
J gene: TRBJ2-7
D gene: TRBD1

CDR3 protein: CASSSLGLAGGYEQYF
CDR3 DNA: TGTGCCAGCAGCTCCTTAGGACTAGCGGGAGGCTACGAGCAGTACTTC
V gene: TRBV7-9
clone size: NA
J gene: TRBJ2-7
D gene: TRBD2

CDR3 protein: CASSEGTSGRARGETQYF
CDR3 DNA: TGCGCCAGCAGCGAGGGGACTAGCGGGAGGGCCAGGGGAGAGACCCAGTACTTC
V gene: TRBV5-1
clone size: once
J gene: TRBJ2-5
D gene: TRBD2

CDR3 protein: CASSLGTGPPYEQYF
CDR3 DNA: TGTGCCAGCAGTTTGGGGACAGGGCCCCCCTACGAGCAGTACTTC
V gene: TRBV27
clone size: NA
J gene: TRBJ2-7
D gene: TRBD1

CDR3 protein: CASSPGTSGLGQETQYF
CDR3 DNA: TGTGCCAGCAGCCCTGGGACTAGCGGGTTGGGGCAAGAGACCCAGTACTTC
V gene: TRBV3-1/TRBV3-2
clone size: NA
J gene: TRBJ2-5
D gene: TRBD2

CDR3 protein: CASTPGLARGGELFF
CDR3 DNA: TGTGCCAGCACGCCGGGACTAGCGAGGGGCGGGGAGCTGTTTTTT
V gene: TRBV2
clone size: NA
J gene: TRBJ2-2
D gene: TRBD2

CDR3 protein: CASSAGLAGDTQYF
CDR3 DNA: TGCGCCAGCAGCGCGGGACTAGCGGGAGATACGCAGTATTTT
V gene: TRBV5-1
clone size: NA
J gene: TRBJ2-3
D gene: TRBD2

CDR3 protein: CASSADSGANVLTF
CDR3 DNA: TGTGCCAGCAGCGCAGATTCCGGGGCCAACGTCCTGACTTTC
V gene: TRBV11-2
clone size: NA
J gene: TRBJ2-6
D gene: NA

CDR3 protein: CAWSGAAEAFF
CDR3 DNA: TGTGCCTGGAGTGGAGCTGCTGAAGCTTTCTTT
V gene: TRBV30
clone size: NA
J gene: TRBJ1-1
D gene: NA

CDR3 protein: CASRGDRGNTEAFF
CDR3 DNA: TGCGCCAGCAGGGGGGACAGGGGAAACACTGAAGCTTTCTTT
V gene: TRBV10-2
clone size: few
J gene: TRBJ1-1
D gene: TRBD1

CDR3 protein: CASSQEGTDYYSNQPQHF
CDR3 DNA: TGTGCCAGCAGCCAAGAGGGGACGGACTATTATAGCAATCAGCCCCAGCATTTT
V gene: TRBV4-2
clone size: few
J gene: TRBJ1-5
D gene: NA

CDR3 protein: CASSRRETYEQYF
CDR3 DNA: TGTGCCAGCAGCAGACGGGAGACCTACGAGCAGTACTTC
V gene: TRBV27
clone size: NA
J gene: TRBJ2-7
D gene: NA

CDR3 protein: CASSLLAGGNGETQYF
CDR3 DNA: TGCGCCAGCAGCTTGCTGGCGGGAGGGAATGGAGAGACCCAGTACTTC
V gene: TRBV5-1
clone size: NA
J gene: TRBJ2-5
D gene: TRBD2

CDR3 protein: CASSQGPGNTEAFF
CDR3 DNA: TGTGCCAGCAGCCAAGGTCCAGGGAACACTGAAGCTTTCTTT
V gene: TRBV3-1/TRBV3-2
clone size: NA
J gene: TRBJ1-1
D gene: NA

CDR3 protein: CASSPELADNEQFF
CDR3 DNA: TGTGCCAGCAGCCCCGAACTAGCGGACAATGAGCAGTTCTTC
V gene: TRBV3-1/TRBV3-2
clone size: NA
J gene: TRBJ2-1
D gene: TRBD2

CDR3 protein: CASSQDLRQGAYEKLFF
CDR3 DNA: TGTGCCAGCAGCCAAGATCTCCGACAGGGAGCTTATGAAAAACTGTTTTTT
V gene: TRBV3-1/TRBV3-2
clone size: NA
J gene: TRBJ1-4
D gene: TRBD1

CDR3 protein: CASSIGLDNEQFF
CDR3 DNA: TGTGCCAGCAGCATTGGACTAGACAATGAGCAGTTCTTC
V gene: TRBV11-2
clone size: NA
J gene: TRBJ2-1
D gene: TRBD2

CDR3 protein: CASSPQAMNTEAFF
CDR3 DNA: TGTGCCAGCAGCCCCCAGGCGATGAACACTGAAGCTTTCTTT
V gene: TRBV5-6
clone size: NA
J gene: TRBJ1-1
D gene: NA

CDR3 protein: CASSLAQGGYETQYF
CDR3 DNA: TGCGCCAGCAGCTTGGCTCAGGGAGGATACGAGACCCAGTACTTC
V gene: TRBV5-1
clone size: NA
J gene: TRBJ2-5
D gene: NA

CDR3 protein: CAGAAGPGETQYF
CDR3 DNA: TGTGCCGGGGCGGCCGGGCCAGGGGAGACCCAGTACTTC
V gene: TRBV7-2
clone size: NA
J gene: TRBJ2-5
D gene: NA

CDR3 protein: CASSPRQGNSYEQYF
CDR3 DNA: TGTGCCAGCAGTCCTCGACAGGGGAACTCCTACGAGCAGTACTTC
V gene: TRBV6-5
clone size: NA
J gene: TRBJ2-7
D gene: TRBD1

CDR3 protein: CASSKGSSGYTGELFF
CDR3 DNA: TGTGCCAGCAGCAAAGGTAGTAGCGGTTACACCGGGGAGCTGTTTTTT
V gene: TRBV21-1
clone size: NA
J gene: TRBJ2-2
D gene: NA

CDR3 protein: CASSFLSGGSFGTDTQYF
CDR3 DNA: TGTGCCAGCAGCTTTCTCTCCGGGGGTTCATTCGGCACAGATACGCAGTATTTT
V gene: TRBV5-5
clone size: NA
J gene: TRBJ2-3
D gene: NA

CDR3 protein: CSVESWQGEKLFF
CDR3 DNA: TGCAGCGTTGAGTCATGGCAGGGGGAAAAACTGTTTTTT
V gene: TRBV29-1
clone size: NA
J gene: TRBJ1-4
D gene: NA

CDR3 protein: CASSLAVTGSADTQYF
CDR3 DNA: TGTGCCAGCAGCTTAGCTGTGACAGGGTCGGCAGATACGCAGTATTTT
V gene: TRBV7-9
clone size: once
J gene: TRBJ2-3
D gene: TRBD1

CDR3 protein: CASSYYNISRGHKGTEAFF
CDR3 DNA: TGTGCCAGCAGTTATTACAATATTAGCAGGGGCCATAAGGGTACTGAAGCTTTCTTT
V gene: TRBV6-2/TRBV6-3
clone size: NA
J gene: TRBJ1-1
D gene: NA

CDR3 protein: CASRHTELSYNEQFF
CDR3 DNA: TGCGCCAGCAGACATACGGAGCTCTCCTACAATGAGCAGTTCTTC
V gene: TRBV4-1
clone size: NA
J gene: TRBJ2-1
D gene: NA

CDR3 protein: CASSGGIAGGEETQYF
CDR3 DNA: TGTGCCAGCAGTGGGGGAATAGCGGGAGGGGAAGAGACCCAGTACTTC
V gene: TRBV25-1
clone size: NA
J gene: TRBJ2-5
D gene: TRBD2

CDR3 protein: CASSLWGGREKLFF
CDR3 DNA: TGTGCCAGCAGTTTATGGGGGGGACGAGAAAAACTGTTTTTT
V gene: TRBV28
clone size: NA
J gene: TRBJ1-4
D gene: NA

CDR3 protein: CASSESRTGGSPLHF
CDR3 DNA: TGTGCCAGCAGTGAATCGAGGACAGGGGGATCACCCCTCCACTTT
V gene: TRBV6-1
clone size: NA
J gene: TRBJ1-6
D gene: TRBD1

CDR3 protein: CSARGAGARNTEAFF
CDR3 DNA: TGCAGCGCCCGCGGGGCGGGGGCGAGGAACACTGAAGCTTTCTTT
V gene: TRBV29-1
clone size: NA
J gene: TRBJ1-1
D gene: NA

CDR3 protein: CASSPLSGRTDTQYF
CDR3 DNA: TGTGCCAGCAGCCCCCTGAGCGGCCGCACAGATACGCAGTATTTT
V gene: TRBV11-2
clone size: NA
J gene: TRBJ2-3
D gene: NA

CDR3 protein: CASGLGGQGEKLFF
CDR3 DNA: TGTGCCAGCGGCCTGGGGGGGCAAGGTGAAAAACTGTTTTTT
V gene: TRBV2
clone size: NA
J gene: TRBJ1-4
D gene: NA

CDR3 protein: CATSDPVAGGPDTQYF
CDR3 DNA: TGTGCCACCAGTGACCCCGTAGCGGGAGGGCCAGATACGCAGTATTTT
V gene: TRBV24-1
clone size: NA
J gene: TRBJ2-3
D gene: TRBD2

CDR3 protein: CASSQSGETQYF
CDR3 DNA: TGTGCCAGCAGCCAAAGCGGGGAGACCCAGTACTTC
V gene: TRBV5-4
clone size: NA
J gene: TRBJ2-5
D gene: NA

CDR3 protein: CASSLYGEYQPQHF
CDR3 DNA: TGTGCCAGCAGCTTATACGGGGAGTATCAGCCCCAGCATTTT
V gene: TRBV7-2
clone size: NA
J gene: TRBJ1-5
D gene: NA

CDR3 protein: CASSPEEGSYGYTF
CDR3 DNA: TGTGCCAGCTCACCCGAGGAGGGCTCCTATGGCTACACCTTC
V gene: TRBV18
clone size: NA
J gene: TRBJ1-2
D gene: NA

CDR3 protein: CSALGRVNEQYF
CDR3 DNA: TGCAGCGCCTTGGGCAGGGTGAACGAGCAGTACTTC
V gene: TRBV29-1
clone size: NA
J gene: TRBJ2-7
D gene: NA

CDR3 protein: CASSTDAGTEAFF
CDR3 DNA: TGTGCCAGCAGCACAGATGCGGGCACTGAAGCTTTCTTT
V gene: TRBV14
clone size: NA
J gene: TRBJ1-1
D gene: NA

CDR3 protein: CAGLSSAGNTIYF
CDR3 DNA: TGTGCCGGTTTGTCCTCGGCTGGAAACACCATATATTTT
V gene: TRBV30
clone size: NA
J gene: TRBJ1-3
D gene: NA

CDR3 protein: CASSFGQGNGGYTF
CDR3 DNA: TGTGCCAGCAGCTTTGGACAGGGGAATGGTGGCTACACCTTC
V gene: TRBV3-1/TRBV3-2
clone size: NA
J gene: TRBJ1-2
D gene: TRBD1

CDR3 protein: CASSLDFRLAGGDEQFF
CDR3 DNA: TGCGCCAGCAGCTTGGACTTTAGGCTAGCGGGAGGCGATGAGCAGTTCTTC
V gene: TRBV5-1
clone size: few
J gene: TRBJ2-1
D gene: TRBD2

CDR3 protein: CASTVAISGTRNEQFF
CDR3 DNA: TGCGCCAGCACCGTGGCTATATCGGGAACTAGGAATGAGCAGTTCTTC
V gene: TRBV5-1
clone size: NA
J gene: TRBJ2-1
D gene: NA

CDR3 protein: CASQGQLSNQPQHF
CDR3 DNA: TGTGCCAGCCAGGGACAGCTTAGCAATCAGCCCCAGCATTTT
V gene: TRBV2
clone size: NA
J gene: TRBJ1-5
D gene: TRBD1

CDR3 protein: CASSLTDGYTF
CDR3 DNA: TGTGCCAGCAGCTTAACAGACGGCTACACCTTC
V gene: TRBV7-9
clone size: NA
J gene: TRBJ1-2
D gene: NA

CDR3 protein: CAWSARQTGTAGPQHF
CDR3 DNA: TGTGCCTGGAGTGCACGACAGACAGGGACCGCGGGGCCCCAGCATTTT
V gene: TRBV30
clone size: few
J gene: TRBJ1-5
D gene: TRBD1